Listed here are 11 T cell receptor beta chains from one sample, sequenced in a study of cytomegalovirus exposure and HLA in healthy donors. PCR involved 60 Vbeta and 13 Jbeta primers. Assay used: immunoSEQ multiplex PCR; TCRdb lists only in-frame clones, some missing. Counted here are about 160,000 clones, 85% occurring once; the ten biggest clones make up 1%. What was sequenced was PBMCs. The origin of the receptors is a boy younger than 10 in good health and CMV-seronegative.

J is TRBJ2-5 and V is TRBV10-3; 10 positions agree with TRBD2. Trimming cost V 7 bases and J 5 bases; bases outside gene matches: 7. The CDR3 covers 14 residues. From germline, CDR1 is ENHRY and CDR2 SYGVKD. Written as DNA, the CDR3 is TGTGCCATCATGCCTAGCGGGGGCGGCGAGACCCAGTACTTC. Its translation: CAIMPSGGGETQYF.

This rearrangement joins TRBV12-5 to TRBJ1-2, with D tentatively TRBD1 (6 bases). The CDR3 covers 16 residues. Germline CDR1 and CDR2: LGHNT and FRNRAP. Trimming took off 0 bases at V and 5 bases at J, with 16 bases between the two ends. The CDR3 sequence is CASGLVSRGLPYGYTF. CDR3 in DNA: TGTGCTAGTGGTTTGGTATCCAGGGGTCTCCCTTATGGCTACACCTTC.

The chain joins TRBV5-1 to TRBJ2-7; maybe TRBD1 (5 bases). CDR1 and CDR2 (germline): SGHRS, YFSETQ. This CDR3 comprises 16 residues. Trimming removed 4 bases at V and 1 base at J, with 18 bases between. CDR3 sequence: CASSPYGAVDSYEQYF. CDR3 in DNA: TGCGCCAGCAGCCCCTATGGGGCAGTCGATTCCTACGAGCAGTACTTC.

The rearrangement uses TRBV29-1 and TRBJ1-2, with a weak D call TRBD1 (6 bases). Trimming took off 8 bases at V and 6 bases at J, with 22 bases between the two ends. CDR3 length equals 14 residues. Per the germline V gene, CDR1 is SQVTM and CDR2 is ANQGSEA. This CDR3 is CSSAGEAGADGYTF. The CDR3 nucleotides read TGCAGCTCCGCGGGTGAGGCAGGGGCTGATGGCTACACCTTC.

The chain is built from TRBV30 and TRBJ1-3; TRBD1 agrees at 8 bases. The CDR3 has 16 residues. The germline CDR1 and CDR2 sequences are GTSNPN and SVGIG (reference sequence). V shed 2 bases and J 0 bases; nucleotides not matched to a gene: 6. CDR3 protein: CAWSPPDRGSGNTIYF. The CDR3 nucleotides read TGTGCCTGGAGTCCCCCTGACAGGGGCTCTGGAAACACCATATATTTT.

The J gene is TRBJ2-1, the V gene TRBV6-1, with 10 bases that match TRBD2. The CDR3 runs 15 residues. CDR1 is MNHNS and CDR2 is SASEGT in the germline V gene. Unmatched junction bases numbered 6, after V lost 2 bases and J lost 8 bases. CDR3 sequence (DNA): TGTGCCAGCAGTGAATGGACTAGCGGTCTGGATGAGCAGTTCTTC. As protein: CASSEWTSGLDEQFF.

This rearrangement joins TRBV11-1 to TRBJ1-1, with TRBD1 as a possible D gene (5 bases). Trimming shortened V by 5 bases and J by 5 bases, and 9 bases separated the two germline ends. The germline V gene encodes CDR1 SGHAT and CDR2 FQDESV (reference sequence). The CDR3 covers 12 residues. DNA for the CDR3: TGTGCCAGCAGCAACGGGGGGACTGAAGCTTTCTTT. Translation: CASSNGGTEAFF.

This sequence joins TRBV4-1 and TRBJ2-3; 8 positions agree with TRBD2. The length of the CDR3 is 16 residues. With V trimmed by 2 bases and J by 4 bases, 8 bases remained unmatched. Per germline, CDR1 MGHRA and CDR2 YSYEKL. The CDR3 coding sequence is TGCGCCAGCAGCCAAAGCGGACTAGCTTTATCAGATACGCAGTATTTT. Amino acids: CASSQSGLALSDTQYF.

The V call is TRBV28, the J call TRBJ2-3; D is possibly TRBD1 (6 bases). V shed 3 bases and J shed 2 bases, with 12 bases lying between them. This CDR3 spans 15 amino acids. Germline lookup yields CDR1 MDHEN and CDR2 SYDVKM. CDR3 nucleotides: TGTGCCAGCAGTTTGAGGGACACAAACACAGATACGCAGTATTTT. Amino acid sequence: CASSLRDTNTDTQYF.

The chain links TRBV30 to TRBJ1-5; 7 positions agree with TRBD1. Germline lookup yields CDR1 GTSNPN and CDR2 SVGIG (reference sequence). V shed 0 bases and J 6 bases; nucleotides not matched to a gene: 5. This CDR3 spans 14 amino acids. DNA of the CDR3: TGTGCCTGGAGTGTAAACAGGGGAGTTCAGCCCCAGCATTTT. It specifies CAWSVNRGVQPQHF.

The chain combines TRBV5-1 with TRBJ2-7; 7 bases map to TRBD2. V lost 7 bases and J lost 5; bases outside the gene matches: 12. The CDR3 spans 14 residues. Germline assignment: CDR1 SGHRS and CDR2 YFSETQ. The CDR3 bases are TGCGCCAGCGCTAAGGTGGCGGGGGTGGACGAGCAGTACTTC. Translated: CASAKVAGVDEQYF.